This T cell receptor (beta chain) is drawn from a study of blood T cell repertoires in COVID-19. Trimming removed 3 bases from V and 7 bases from J, with 24 bases in between. CDR3 length: 17 residues. Germline V lookup: CDR1 MNHEY, CDR2 SMNVEV (reference sequence). In the original workflow: Amplification from reference gene primers served as the basis for estimated nucleated cell counts. The protocol was immunoSEQ multiplex PCR, while the TCRdb copy is restricted to in-frame clones and leaves out a portion. V and J calls and clone size follow that table, whereas D and trimming were derived from the DNA. This table has 210,000 or so clones, 80% appearing once. Participant-given clinical history determined each cohort assignment.

This receptor was obtained from a man in his thirties or forties with acute COVID-19. The material sequenced was PBMCs or T cells enriched from blood (not recorded which). The chain couples TRBV27 to TRBJ1-2; D possibly corresponds to TRBD1 (5 bases). The CDR3 sequence is CASSFVGTRTNVGGYTF. The CDR3 DNA reads TGTGCCAGCAGTTTTGTGGGGACTCGGACTAATGTAGGTGGCTACACCTTC.